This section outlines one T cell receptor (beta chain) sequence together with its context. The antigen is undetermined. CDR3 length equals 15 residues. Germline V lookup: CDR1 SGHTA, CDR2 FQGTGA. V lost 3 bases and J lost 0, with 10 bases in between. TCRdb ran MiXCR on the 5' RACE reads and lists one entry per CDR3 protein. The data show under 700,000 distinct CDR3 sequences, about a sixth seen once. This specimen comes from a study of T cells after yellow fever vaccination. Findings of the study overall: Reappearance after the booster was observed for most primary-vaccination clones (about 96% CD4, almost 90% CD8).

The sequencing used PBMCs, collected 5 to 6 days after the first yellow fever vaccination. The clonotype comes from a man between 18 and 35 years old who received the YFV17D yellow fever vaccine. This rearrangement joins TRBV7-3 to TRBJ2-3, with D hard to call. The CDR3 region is CASSFDSASTDTQYF. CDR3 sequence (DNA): TGTGCCAGCAGCTTCGATAGTGCTAGCACAGATACGCAGTATTTT. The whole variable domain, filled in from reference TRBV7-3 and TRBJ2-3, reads GAGVSQTPSNKVTEKGKYVELRCDPISGHTALYWYRQSLGQGPEFLIYFQGTGAADDSGLPNDRFFAVRPEGSVSTLKIQRTERGDSAVYLCASSFDSASTDTQYFGPGTRLTVL.